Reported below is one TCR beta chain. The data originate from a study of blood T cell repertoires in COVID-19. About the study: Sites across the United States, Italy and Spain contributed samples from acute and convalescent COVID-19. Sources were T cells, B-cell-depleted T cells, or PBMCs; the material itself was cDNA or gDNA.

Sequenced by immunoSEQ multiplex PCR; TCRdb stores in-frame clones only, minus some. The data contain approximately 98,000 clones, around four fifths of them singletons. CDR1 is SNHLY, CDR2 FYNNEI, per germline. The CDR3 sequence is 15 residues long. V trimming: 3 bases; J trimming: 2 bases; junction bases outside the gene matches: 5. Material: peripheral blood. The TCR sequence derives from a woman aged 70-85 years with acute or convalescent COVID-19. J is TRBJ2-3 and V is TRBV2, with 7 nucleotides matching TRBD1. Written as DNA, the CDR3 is TGTGCCAGCAGTGAGGGACAGCACTTCACAGATACGCAGTATTTT. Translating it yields CASSEGQHFTDTQYF. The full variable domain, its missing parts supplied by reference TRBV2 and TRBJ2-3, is EPEVTQTPSHQVTQMGQEVILRCVPISNHLYFYWYRQILGQKVEFLVSFYNNEISEKSEIFDDQFSVERPDGSNFTLKIRSTKLEDSAMYFCASSEGQHFTDTQYFGPGTRLTVL.